This note documents a single TCR beta chain sequence. These data belong to a study of T cells in narcolepsy. Clones were read by immunoSEQ multiplex PCR, and TCRdb kept only the in-frame ones, dropping some. The sample holds roughly 25,000 clones, more than 80% seen once. V lost 0 bases, J lost 1 base, and 4 bases lay in between. Per the germline V gene, CDR1 is LNHDA and CDR2 is SQIVND (reference sequence). The CDR3 loop spans 13 amino acids. The chain links TRBV19 to TRBJ2-7; D is undetermined. The sequence derives from a human donor with narcolepsy. The sequenced sample consisted of CD45RA- memory CD4+ T cells from PBMCs. CDR3 residues: CASSIELSYEQYF. CDR3 nucleotides: TGTGCCAGTAGTATAGAGTTATCCTACGAGCAGTACTTC.